The 6 T cell receptor beta chains reported below all come from one sample, sequenced in a study of regulatory T cells (dated by TCRdb to 2017 to 2018). General conclusions and limits of the study: Hydrophobic residues at CDR3 positions 6 and 7 were enriched in conventional CD4+ T cells from CD3G-deficient patients, suggesting more self-reactive specificities.

These receptors are not linked to any known antigen. The library was prepared using the immunoSEQ multiplex PCR assay. In the multiplex PCR, 52 forward TRBV primers and 13 reverse TRBJ primers were used, and assay-based and computational corrections were applied for amplification bias. Sourced from immuneACCESS, this table was stored by TCRdb with only in-frame sequences that have V and J called. A share of the clones is absent; for the studies checked, an unresolved V gene accounts for under half, and the remainder has no known explanation. Here the sample has about 30,000 clones; about 90% occur a single time. The ten largest account for roughly 1.6% of the sample. The sequenced sample was conventional CD4+ T cells sorted from blood. All receptors come from a person aged 18 to 29 with CD3G deficiency.

The chain has TRBV19 and TRBJ2-4; D might be TRBD1 or TRBD2, each matching 6 bases. Between the trimmed V and J ends, which lost 5 bases and 0 bases, there was a span of 14 bases. CDR3 size: 16 residues. The germline CDR1 and CDR2 sequences are LNHDA and SQIVND (reference sequence). The chain's CDR3 is CASSPQQGGAKNIQYF. The CDR3 DNA reads TGTGCCAGTAGTCCCCAACAGGGAGGAGCCAAAAACATTCAGTACTTC.

This rearrangement joins TRBV5-5 to TRBJ2-5; 7 positions match TRBD1. The CDR3 runs 13 residues. Trimming cost V 4 bases and J 3 bases; bases outside gene matches: 3. Germline assignment: CDR1 SGHKS and CDR2 YYEKEE (reference sequence). Here the CDR3 reads CASSQDREETQYF. CDR3 sequence (DNA): TGTGCCAGCAGCCAAGACAGGGAAGAGACCCAGTACTTC.

The V and J genes are TRBV27 and TRBJ1-6; D remains ambiguous. The length of the CDR3 is 16 residues. The V end lost 3 bases, the J end lost 0 bases, and 9 bases lay between the germline ends. Germline V lookup: CDR1 MNHEY, CDR2 SMNVEV (reference sequence). The CDR3 region has the DNA TGTGCCAGCAGTTTCCACGGGAGCTCCTATAATTCACCCCTCCACTTT. Encoded protein: CASSFHGSSYNSPLHF.

V is TRBV28 and J is TRBJ2-7; 8 bases agree with TRBD2. The CDR3 runs 13 residues. V dropped 5 bases and J dropped 5; count of bases not matched to a gene: 5. The V gene's germline CDR1 is MDHEN and CDR2 SYDVKM. Written as DNA, the CDR3 is TGTGCCAGCAGTCCGGGACTAGTGAACGAGCAGTACTTC. Amino acid sequence: CASSPGLVNEQYF. Looking up the rest from reference TRBV28 and TRBJ2-7 gives the full variable domain: DVKVTQSSRYLVKRTGEKVFLECVQDMDHENMFWYRQDPGLGLRLIYFSYDVKMKEKGDIPEGYSVSREKKERFSLILESASTNQTSMYLCASSPGLVNEQYFGPGTRLTVT.

The rearrangement joins TRBV19 to TRBJ2-2, with 11 bases identical to TRBD2. CDR3 length: 17 residues. The J segment lost 1 base and the V segment lost 6 bases, leaving 7 bases of the junction unmatched. Germline loops: CDR1 LNHDA, CDR2 SQIVND (reference sequence). Here the CDR3 reads CASSTGTSGLNTGELFF. CDR3 in DNA: TGTGCCAGTAGCACAGGGACTAGCGGTCTGAACACCGGGGAGCTGTTTTTT. Variable domain in full (rest from reference TRBV19 and TRBJ2-2): DGGITQSPKYLFRKEGQNVTLSCEQNLNHDAMYWYRQDPGQGLRLIYYSQIVNDFQKGDIAEGYSVSREKKESFPLTVTSAQKNPTAFYLCASSTGTSGLNTGELFFGEGSRLTVL.

The V gene is TRBV5-4, the J gene TRBJ2-5; tentatively, D is TRBD2 (8 bases). The CDR3 loop spans 17 amino acids. V dropped 4 bases and J dropped 1 base, with 20 bases sitting between them. Germline V CDR1 and CDR2: SGHNT, YYREEE (reference sequence). The CDR3 DNA is TGTGCCAGCAGCGGGACAGCGGGGGCCCGCCCCCAAGAGACCCAGTACTTC. Amino acid sequence: CASSGTAGARPQETQYF.